These 17 T cell receptor beta chains originate from one sample sequenced in a study of a mutant IDH1 vaccine in newly diagnosed glioma. Data came from immunoSEQ multiplex PCR; TCRdb stores just in-frame clones and leaves some out. Of 110,000 or so clones in the sample, approximately 87% were seen once. The time point: week 11, during vaccination. Each dose of the vaccine consisted of 300 ug of mutant IDH1 20-mer peptide, with topical imiquimod. Their cognate antigens are unknown. This material consisted of PBMCs, taken from a glioma patient whose treatment included an IDH1 peptide vaccine. These receptors all come from a woman aged 50 to 65 with glioma.

The chain is built from TRBV10-2 and TRBJ1-5; 8 positions agree with TRBD1. The ends lost 6 bases at V and 0 bases at J; junction bases unmatched: 13. Germline V CDR1 and CDR2: WSHSY, SAAADI. The CDR3 runs 18 residues. The CDR3 loop is CASRGGSQGVFSNQPQHF. The CDR3 DNA follows: TGCGCCAGCAGGGGGGGGTCACAGGGGGTGTTTAGCAATCAGCCCCAGCATTTT.

V is TRBV28 and J is TRBJ1-6; TRBD1 aligns across 9 bases. Germline V gene data show CDR1 as MDHEN and CDR2 as SYDVKM. The CDR3 length is 14 residues. The V gene end was trimmed by 5 bases and the J gene end by 14 bases; junction bases not matched to a gene: 10. In nucleotides, the CDR3 is TGTGCCAGCAGTACCCCGGGACAGGGTTTTTCCCTCCACTTT. It codes for CASSTPGQGFSLHF.

V is TRBV28 and J is TRBJ2-7; D might be TRBD1 or TRBD2, each matching 5 bases. This CDR3 contains 14 residues. In germline, CDR1 is MDHEN, CDR2 SYDVKM. With 6 bases removed from V and 7 bases from J, the gap between germline ends came to 19 bases. CDR3: CASSFRDRHKEQYF. CDR3 DNA: TGTGCCAGCAGCTTCCGGGACCGACATAAGGAGCAGTACTTC.

The chain links TRBV7-8 to TRBJ1-3; tentative D call: TRBD1 (6 bases). Deletions cut 6 bases from V and 1 base from J, with 10 bases between. The V gene's germline CDR1 is SGHVS and CDR2 FQNEAQ. The CDR3 sequence is 14 residues long. The CDR3 DNA reads as TGTGCCAGCAGACCAACAGGGTCTGGAAACACCATATATTTT. This translates into CASRPTGSGNTIYF.

This chain connects TRBV6-5 to TRBJ2-3; TRBD2 might be the D (5 bases). The V gene lost 5 bases and the J gene lost 0 bases, with 9 bases spanning the gap. Germline V lookup: CDR1 MNHEY, CDR2 SVGAGI. CDR3 size: 14 residues. The CDR3 DNA sequence: TGTGCCAGCAGTCGAGGGCCAAGCACAGATACGCAGTATTTT. Translated, it gives CASSRGPSTDTQYF.

As DNA, the CDR3 is TGTGCCAGCAGTTTAGATCCGGGCAGGGGGGCCTACGAGCAGTACTTC. Encoded protein: CASSLDPGRGAYEQYF. The chain carries TRBV27 and TRBJ2-7; D possibly corresponds to TRBD1 (7 bases). Trimming cost V 2 bases and J 2 bases, with 16 bases left between them. From germline, CDR1 is MNHEY and CDR2 SMNVEV (reference sequence). CDR3 size: 16 residues.

In its sample, this clone was seen a few times. The rearrangement links TRBV19 to TRBJ1-5; a possible D gene is TRBD1 (5 bases). V lost 9 bases and J 5 bases, leaving 17 bases between the germline ends. The CDR3 covers 14 residues. Germline lookup yields CDR1 LNHDA and CDR2 SQIVND (reference sequence). The DNA of the CDR3 is TGTGCCAGCGCCCCGGGGCTTGGGTATCAGCCCCAGCATTTT. Protein product: CASAPGLGYQPQHF.

The chain joins TRBV28 to TRBJ2-7; possible D gene TRBD2, 7 bases. Germline lookup yields CDR1 MDHEN and CDR2 SYDVKM. V was shortened by 8 bases and J by 6 bases, with 20 bases between the two germline ends. This CDR3 is built from 14 residues. The CDR3: CASGGGSAGSEQYF. CDR3 sequence (DNA): TGTGCCAGCGGGGGCGGGAGCGCCGGGTCCGAGCAGTACTTC.

Remarks on this clone: Other nucleotide sequences from this sample produce the same CDR3. This chain uses TRBV4-1 with TRBJ2-2, with a weak D call TRBD2 (7 bases). Germline-derived CDR1 and CDR2 are MGHRA and YSYEKL. V was cut by 1 base and J by 5 bases, with 17 bases left in between. CDR3 length: 17 amino acids. The CDR3 bases are TGCGCCAGCAGCCAAGGGGGGCGGGGGCGTCGGACCGGGGAGCTGTTTTTT. Translating it yields CASSQGGRGRRTGELFF.

CDR3 sequence reads: CASGTGNFYQETQYF. The CDR3 DNA reads TGTGCCAGCGGGACAGGAAACTTTTACCAAGAGACCCAGTACTTC. This chain links TRBV7-9 with TRBJ2-5; 8 bases match TRBD1. This CDR3 comprises 15 residues. The V gene's germline CDR1 is SEHNR and CDR2 FQNEAQ (reference sequence). The V and J ends lost 8 bases and 0 bases, in that order; junction bases with no gene match: 8.

This chain uses TRBV7-9 with TRBJ2-1; 7 bases are a match to TRBD1. V lost 6 bases and J lost 5; bases outside the gene matches: 4. The CDR3 runs 13 residues. Germline CDR1 and CDR2: SEHNR and FQNEAQ (reference sequence). In DNA, the CDR3 is TGTGCCAGCAGGTTGGGACAGCACAATGAGCAGTTCTTC. Amino acid sequence: CASRLGQHNEQFF.

This clone was observed once. The rearrangement uses TRBV5-1 and TRBJ2-1; the match to TRBD2 covers 10 bases. CDR1 is SGHRS, CDR2 YFSETQ, per germline. The J segment lost 5 bases and the V segment lost 0 bases, leaving 2 bases of the junction unmatched. The CDR3 extends over 15 amino acids. CDR3 bases: TGCGCCAGCAGCTTGGGACTAGCGGGCGACAATGAGCAGTTCTTC. Amino acids: CASSLGLAGDNEQFF.

V usage is TRBV9 and J usage is TRBJ2-7, with TRBD2 matching 7 bases. Per the germline V gene, CDR1 is SGDLS and CDR2 is YYNGEE. The J segment lost 2 bases and the V segment lost 4 bases, leaving 3 bases of the junction unmatched. This CDR3 comprises 13 residues. CDR3 coding DNA: TGTGCCAGCAGCAGCGGGACTCCCTACGAGCAGTACTTC. Translated, it gives CASSSGTPYEQYF.

The genes are TRBV28 and TRBJ2-3; D is unresolved. V lost 1 base to trimming and J lost 2 bases, with 10 bases between them. This CDR3 is 15 amino acids long. Germline CDR1 MDHEN, CDR2 SYDVKM. The CDR3 sequence: CASSLSVGYTDTQYF. CDR3 coding DNA: TGTGCCAGCAGTTTATCGGTCGGCTACACAGATACGCAGTATTTT.

The J gene is TRBJ2-2, the V gene TRBV19, with 13 bases that match TRBD2. This CDR3 region has 18 residues. Trimming cost V 1 base and J 5 bases; bases outside gene matches: 7. Germline loops: CDR1 LNHDA, CDR2 SQIVND (reference sequence). CDR3 nucleotide sequence: TGTGCCAGTAGTATAGTGGGGACTAGCGGGATTCGGACCGGGGAGCTGTTTTTT. It specifies CASSIVGTSGIRTGELFF. Drawing the rest from reference TRBV19 and TRBJ2-2, the complete variable domain is DGGITQSPKYLFRKEGQNVTLSCEQNLNHDAMYWYRQDPGQGLRLIYYSQIVNDFQKGDIAEGYSVSREKKESFPLTVTSAQKNPTAFYLCASSIVGTSGIRTGELFFGEGSRLTVL.

The chain recombines TRBV9 with TRBJ1-3; D not resolved. Germline CDR1 is SGDLS and CDR2 is YYNGEE. V was trimmed by 0 bases and J by 3 bases, leaving 7 bases between them. This CDR3 is built from 14 residues. CDR3 nucleotides: TGTGCCAGCAGCGTAGAGGTTGGTGGAAACACCATATATTTT. Residues: CASSVEVGGNTIYF. Drawing the rest from reference TRBV9 and TRBJ1-3, the complete variable domain is DSGVTQTPKHLITATGQRVTLRCSPRSGDLSVYWYQQSLDQGLQFLIQYYNGEERAKGNILERFSAQQFPDLHSELNLSSLELGDSALYFCASSVEVGGNTIYFGEGSWLTVV.

The chain employs TRBV29-1 and TRBJ2-3, with D perhaps TRBD2 (6 bases). CDR1 is SQVTM and CDR2 is ANQGSEA in the germline V gene. Between the trimmed V and J ends, which lost 6 bases and 0 bases, there was a span of 13 bases. The CDR3 has 14 residues. DNA for the CDR3: TGCAGCGTCAAGCGGGCCCGAAGCACAGATACGCAGTATTTT. Translating it yields CSVKRARSTDTQYF.